This T cell receptor (beta chain) was obtained from a study of PD-L1 blockade in urothelial cancer (dated by TCRdb to the late 2010s). About the full investigation: Therapy was started around 2014 for all patients, and atezolizumab 1,200 mg was administered intravenously every 3 weeks. About 85% of the roughly 29 patients were males with bladder-origin urothelial cancer, and about 60% of the roughly 30 reported a prior smoking history. Durable clinical benefit was achieved by nine patients but not by the remaining 20. Durable clinical benefit was defined as a progression-free survival longer than 6 months, and TCR features were additionally tested against progression-free survival and overall survival. In the same patients, pretreatment tumors underwent whole exome sequencing and RNA sequencing in addition to TCR sequencing. Just over 28 patients had pretreatment blood TCR-seq, some 25 had at least one posttreatment blood collection, and some 25 had tumor TCR-seq. Patients had an ECOG performance status of 0 or 1 and had received between 0 and 3 prior chemotherapy regimens. Blood samples gave a median of 141,255 T cells and under 85,000 unique TCRs, with a median clonality of about 0.078. TCR sequencing covered pretreatment tumor samples and matched, serially collected peripheral blood taken before and after atezolizumab treatment. The study was an exploratory multi-omic analysis of somatic, immune and clinical correlates of response to PD-L1 blockade with atezolizumab in urothelial cancer. Blood samples were analyzed at two time points: 3 weeks after treatment start (second dose) and 6 weeks after treatment start. The research as a whole found: Improved progression-free and overall survival was found to be associated with pretreatment peripheral blood TCR clonality below the median. Because the sample size was small (n of about 27) and many exploratory analyses were performed, the results are intended to be hypothesis-generating. Patients with durable benefit showed greater expansion of tumor-associated TCR clones in peripheral blood 3 weeks after starting treatment (n ≈ 20, p = 0.022).

About this clone itself: Its antigen is unknown. No base quality information exists; no much larger clone differs at one position.

The time point label for this specimen denotes: peripheral blood 6 weeks after treatment start. The cohort included about 30 patients with locally advanced or metastatic urothelial carcinoma who were treated at Memorial Sloan Kettering on a trial protocol. Peripheral blood mononuclear cells were collected pretreatment and during treatment, with between 1 and 8 total time points per patient. The Qiagen DNeasy Blood extraction kit was used to purify genomic DNA from total PBMCs and tumor samples. PBMCs were collected pretreatment and during treatment, and were isolated and stored as previously described. Each PCR received spiked-in synthetic TCR analog templates so that absolute template abundance could be estimated from read counts. Using the immunoSEQ assay, TCRbeta CDR3 regions were amplified from genomic DNA with bias-controlled V and J gene primers. Sequencing of rearranged TCRbeta segments was done at approximately 20X coverage. The published analysis was carried out like this. Clustering was used to correct sequencing errors, and CDR3s were annotated against IMGT so that V, D and J genes could be assigned. Only productive TCRbeta rearrangements were used in downstream analyses, excluding out-of-frame or stop-codon sequences. Clonality was computed as one minus Shannon entropy normalized by the log of the number of unique productive sequences. Fisher's exact test with Benjamini-Hochberg correction, at a threshold of adjusted p below 0.01, was used to find clones that differed between time points or between blood and tumor. TCRdb stores this immuneACCESS table with in-frame sequences only. Part of the clones is absent; in the studies checked, under half of the shortfall reflects unresolved V genes, and no reason is known for the rest. The V and J calls and clone size were taken over from that table, and D and trimming were inferred from the DNA. Present in this sample are 100,000 to 150,000 clones, about 83% of which were seen just once. Together, the top ten hold around 2.4% of the sample.

Including cysteine and phenylalanine, the CDR3 has 14 amino acids. The kept DNA is CDR3 alone, 42 bases in frame from the first base. CDR1 and CDR2 are read off the germline V gene as SGHAT and FQNNGV. V is cut by 5 bases and J by 6 bases, and the space between the germline ends is 17 bases. This TCR derives from a man in his fifties with urothelial cancer. Here the chain combines TRBV11-2 and TRBJ2-7, and the D gene may be TRBD1, 7 bases matching. Sample: PBMCs, taken around atezolizumab (anti-PD-L1) treatment. The bases are TGTGCCAGCAGCCGAGGAGGGGGCTTGGGCGAGCAGTACTTC. The encoded protein is CASSRGGGLGEQYF.